What follows is one T cell receptor (beta chain) and its context. What it recognizes is unknown. The PCR used 60 Vbeta and 13 Jbeta primers. Measured with immunoSEQ multiplex PCR; TCRdb has only the in-frame clones, and not every one. The sample consists of 95,000 to 100,000 clones, over 65% of them appearing once. The germline V gene has CDR1 LNHDA and CDR2 SQIVND (reference sequence). Trimming at V came to 5 bases and at J to 6 bases, leaving 4 bases not matched to a gene. The CDR3 runs to 13 residues. This sample is drawn from a study of cytomegalovirus exposure and HLA in healthy donors. Findings of the study overall: Investigators reported more than 150 TCR beta chains as tied to cytomegalovirus. Highly shared sequence variants in one cluster were likely a sequencing artifact. Accurate prediction of HLA-A and HLA-B alleles (for most subjects) was reportedly achieved from TCR beta sequences. In an earlier analysis, most TCR beta V segments were productive about 87% or about 30% of the time.

The TCR sequence derives from a woman between 55 and 75 years old in good health and CMV-seronegative. The chain has TRBV19 and TRBJ2-7; 10 bases are a match to TRBD1. The source material was PBMCs. The chain's CDR3 is CASSVGQGTEQYF. In DNA form, the CDR3 reads TGTGCCAGTAGTGTGGGACAGGGGACCGAGCAGTACTTC.